Listed here are 29 T cell receptor beta chains from one sample, sequenced in a study of cytomegalovirus exposure and HLA in healthy donors. The method was immunoSEQ multiplex PCR; TCRdb's version includes in-frame clones alone and lacks a portion of them. The sample shows 350,000 or so clones, about nine tenths of them seen only once. The sequenced material came from PBMCs. Receptors were obtained from a woman younger than 30 in good health and CMV-seronegative.

The chain uses TRBV10-2 and TRBJ2-5; 7 positions agree with TRBD1. CDR3 length: 13 amino acids. Looked up from germline, CDR1 is WSHSY and CDR2 is SAAADI. The J segment lost 1 base and the V segment lost 8 bases, leaving 4 bases of the junction unmatched. The chain's CDR3 is CASLRGSQETQYF. The CDR3 DNA is TGCGCCAGCCTCAGGGGGAGCCAAGAGACCCAGTACTTC.

The genes are TRBV27 and TRBJ1-2, with 8 positions matching TRBD1. The CDR3 runs 17 residues. V trimming: 2 bases; J trimming: 2 bases; junction bases outside the gene matches: 10. Germline V CDR1 and CDR2: MNHEY, SMNVEV (reference sequence). The CDR3 DNA reads TGTGCCAGCAGTTTAATCTTCCGGACAGGGAAAAACTATGGCTACACCTTC. Protein sequence: CASSLIFRTGKNYGYTF.

V and J are TRBV7-2 and TRBJ1-1; D is possibly TRBD1 (5 bases). CDR1 and CDR2 from the germline V gene are SGHTA and FQGNSA. The CDR3 is made up of 13 amino acids. The V gene lost 4 bases and the J gene lost 3 bases, with 9 bases spanning the gap. The chain's CDR3 is CASSSAGDTEAFF. DNA of the CDR3: TGTGCCAGCAGCTCCGCGGGGGACACTGAAGCTTTCTTT.

The V call is TRBV20-1, the J call TRBJ2-1; D uncertain. The CDR3 loop spans 11 amino acids. Per germline, CDR1 DFQATT and CDR2 SNEGSKA (reference sequence). The V end was cut by 5 bases, the J end by 12 bases, with 14 bases between. The CDR3, as DNA: TGCAGTGCTGACGTGGTCGGCGGGCAGTTCTTC. Its protein is CSADVVGGQFF.

The chain recombines TRBV9 with TRBJ1-5; D not resolved. CDR1 and CDR2 from the germline V gene are SGDLS and YYNGEE. V was trimmed by 0 bases and J by 5 bases, leaving 18 bases between them. The CDR3 spans 17 residues. The CDR3: CASSVGEGWGGDQPQHF. The CDR3 DNA reads TGTGCCAGCAGCGTAGGAGAAGGGTGGGGAGGAGATCAGCCCCAGCATTTT.

This clone was counted once. The rearrangement uses TRBV5-4 and TRBJ1-2, with 7 bases aligning to TRBD1. There are 15 residues in the CDR3. Unmatched junction bases numbered 10, after V lost 5 bases and J lost 3 bases. Germline loops: CDR1 SGHNT, CDR2 YYREEE (reference sequence). The CDR3 nucleotides are TGTGCCAGCAGTTCACCGACAGGGATTCACTATGGCTACACCTTC. This sequence encodes CASSSPTGIHYGYTF. The full variable domain, with the rest looked up from reference TRBV5-4 and TRBJ1-2, is ETGVTQSPTHLIKTRGQQVTLRCSSQSGHNTVSWYQQALGQGPQFIFQYYREEENGRGNFPPRFSGLQFPNYSSELNVNALELDDSALYLCASSSPTGIHYGYTFGSGTRLTVV.

The chain recombines TRBV7-9 with TRBJ2-5; TRBD1 agrees at 8 bases. CDR1 SEHNR and CDR2 FQNEAQ come from the germline V gene (reference sequence). The length of the CDR3 is 15 residues. Losses at the gene ends were 5 bases for V and 2 bases for J; bases not matched to a gene: 7. CDR3 sequence reads: CASSIDRGGQETQYF. Written as DNA, the CDR3 is TGTGCCAGCAGCATAGACAGGGGCGGGCAAGAGACCCAGTACTTC.

The chain combines TRBV7-2 with TRBJ2-3, with 11 bases fitting TRBD2. After removal of 3 bases from V and 6 bases from J, the junction contained 14 bases not matched to a gene. The CDR3 loop spans 18 amino acids. Germline V gene lookup returns CDR1 SGHTA and CDR2 FQGNSA. The CDR3 sequence: CASSFPGGLAGWEDTQYF. CDR3 coding DNA: TGTGCCAGCAGCTTCCCCGGAGGACTAGCGGGTTGGGAGGATACGCAGTATTTT.

In this sample, this clone turned up a few times. The rearrangement links TRBV2 to TRBJ1-2; D may be TRBD1 (5 bases). The V gene's germline CDR1 is SNHLY and CDR2 FYNNEI. The CDR3 is made up of 11 amino acids. V was cut by 8 bases and J by 13 bases, with 17 bases left in between. The CDR3 loop reads CASQNEGVGTF. Written as DNA, the CDR3 is TGTGCCAGCCAGAACGAAGGGGTAGGCACCTTC.

The chain joins TRBV16 to TRBJ1-5; D unresolved. V was clipped by 0 bases and J by 7 bases, with 10 bases between them. The germline gives CDR1 KGHSY, CDR2 FQNENV. This CDR3 spans 14 amino acids. This CDR3 reads CASSQSRGEQPQHF. CDR3 DNA: TGTGCCAGCAGCCAATCGCGAGGCGAACAGCCCCAGCATTTT.

Only a few counts were recorded for this clone. The chain has TRBV5-6 and TRBJ2-7; TRBD1 agrees at 7 bases. The germline V gene has CDR1 SGHDT and CDR2 YYEEEE. V lost 4 bases and J lost 0; bases outside the gene matches: 4. This CDR3 region has 14 residues. CDR3 coding DNA: TGTGCCAGCAGCGTAGACAGGGCCTCCTACGAGCAGTACTTC. Its protein product is CASSVDRASYEQYF.

V is TRBV7-8 and J is TRBJ1-1; D remains ambiguous. Trimming stripped 3 bases from V and 0 bases from J, with 11 bases between. This CDR3 is 15 amino acids long. The V gene's germline CDR1 is SGHVS and CDR2 FQNEAQ. CDR3 sequence (DNA): TGTGCCAGCAGCTTGGGCAGTCGGATGAACACTGAAGCTTTCTTT. Protein sequence: CASSLGSRMNTEAFF.

This chain joins TRBV19 and TRBJ2-1, with TRBD2 matching over 7 bases. Germline-derived CDR1 and CDR2 are LNHDA and SQIVND (reference sequence). J gave up 6 bases and V 4 bases, and 6 bases lay outside the gene matches. The CDR3 extends over 14 amino acids. CDR3 protein: CASSRLIAGNEQFF. The CDR3 region has the DNA TGTGCCAGTAGTAGGCTAATAGCGGGCAATGAGCAGTTCTTC.

The chain combines TRBV25-1 with TRBJ2-2; weak D call: TRBD1 (6 bases). The CDR3 spans 17 residues. The V end lost 5 bases, the J end lost 2 bases, and 18 bases lay between the germline ends. Looked up from germline, CDR1 is MGHDK and CDR2 is SYGVNS. CDR3 amino acids: CASSQPSTGQNTGELFF. For the CDR3, the DNA is TGTGCCAGCAGTCAACCGTCGACAGGCCAAAACACCGGGGAGCTGTTTTTT.

This chain connects TRBV4-3 to TRBJ1-1; perhaps TRBD1 as D (5 bases). The CDR3 length is 17 residues. The V and J ends lost 5 bases and 1 base respectively, with 20 bases between them. Germline V gene sequence: CDR1 LGHNA, CDR2 YSLEER. CDR3 coding DNA: TGCGCCAGCAGCTCTACCGAAATAGGACACCGGAACACTGAAGCTTTCTTT. Translation: CASSSTEIGHRNTEAFF.

This clone appeared once. The chain couples TRBV7-2 to TRBJ2-1, with 15 bases identical to TRBD2. Germline V gives CDR1 SGHTA, CDR2 FQGNSA. The trim removed 5 bases at V and 4 bases at J, leaving 3 bases unmatched. The CDR3 is 16 residues long. CDR3 protein: CASSGLAGGKYNEQFF. The CDR3 nucleotides are TGTGCCAGCAGCGGACTAGCGGGAGGGAAGTACAATGAGCAGTTCTTC.

The chain is built from TRBV13 and TRBJ2-3; a weak D match, TRBD2 (5 bases). The germline V and J ends were trimmed by 2 bases and 0 bases, with 9 bases remaining between them. The CDR3 consists of 15 residues. The germline V gene encodes CDR1 PRHDT and CDR2 FYEKMQ (reference sequence). The CDR3 reads CASSLSGFSTDTQYF. DNA for the CDR3: TGTGCCAGCAGCTTAAGCGGCTTTAGCACAGATACGCAGTATTTT.

This CDR3 reads CASNAGGLAGEQYF. The CDR3 DNA sequence: TGTGCCAGTAACGCCGGCGGACTAGCGGGGGAGCAGTACTTC. The chain is built from TRBV19 and TRBJ2-7, with 12 bases lining up with TRBD2. This CDR3 region has 14 residues. V trimming: 7 bases; J trimming: 7 bases; junction bases outside the gene matches: 8. CDR1 and CDR2 from the germline V gene are LNHDA and SQIVND (reference sequence).

The chain joins TRBV18 to TRBJ1-1; D call uncertain. V gave up 2 bases and J gave up 3 bases, with 16 bases separating them. The CDR3 is 16 residues long. Germline loops: CDR1 KGHSH, CDR2 LQKENI. CDR3 bases: TGTGCCAGCTCACCAAGGAGTTTGGGTCGGGACACTGAAGCTTTCTTT. It yields the protein CASSPRSLGRDTEAFF.

The J gene is TRBJ2-7, the V gene TRBV14; 9 bases map to TRBD1. With V trimmed by 4 bases and J by 6 bases, 13 bases remained unmatched. This CDR3 comprises 16 residues. CDR1 is SGHDN and CDR2 is FVKESK in the germline V gene. As DNA, the CDR3 is TGTGCCAGCAGCCCAACAGCGGGACAGGGTATGTCCGAGCAGTACTTC. Its protein is CASSPTAGQGMSEQYF.

The chain links TRBV7-8 to TRBJ1-2; TRBD1 aligns across 10 bases. V dropped 4 bases and J dropped 2; count of bases not matched to a gene: 1. Germline-derived CDR1 and CDR2 are SGHVS and FQNEAQ. The CDR3 sequence is 14 residues long. CDR3 sequence (DNA): TGTGCCAGCAGCTCGGGACAGGGGAACTATGGCTACACCTTC. It yields the protein CASSSGQGNYGYTF. Complete variable domain (other parts from reference TRBV7-8 and TRBJ1-2): GAGVSQSPRYKVAKRGQDVALRCDPISGHVSLFWYQQALGQGPEFLTYFQNEAQLDKSGLPSDRFFAERPEGSVSTLKIQRTQQEDSAVYLCASSSGQGNYGYTFGSGTRLTVV.

The rearrangement links TRBV27 to TRBJ2-2, with 7 bases lining up with TRBD1. J gave up 1 base and V 5 bases, and 1 base lay outside the gene matches. The CDR3 covers 14 residues. Germline values: CDR1 MNHEY, CDR2 SMNVEV (reference sequence). CDR3 coding DNA: TGTGCCAGCAGTCGACAGGGGAACACCGGGGAGCTGTTTTTT. It is translated as CASSRQGNTGELFF.

The chain recombines TRBV28 with TRBJ2-7, with D maybe TRBD1 (6 bases). Deletions cut 6 bases from V and 2 bases from J, with 17 bases between. CDR3 length equals 15 residues. Germline V gives CDR1 MDHEN, CDR2 SYDVKM. The DNA for the CDR3 is TGTGCCAGCAGCCAACCTACAGGGAGCGCCTACGAGCAGTACTTC. Protein: CASSQPTGSAYEQYF.

This sequence joins TRBV6-1 and TRBJ1-2; perhaps TRBD1 as D (6 bases). The CDR3 loop spans 12 amino acids. V dropped 4 bases and J dropped 5 bases, with 8 bases sitting between them. The germline V gene encodes CDR1 MNHNS and CDR2 SASEGT. The CDR3, as DNA: TGTGCCAGCAGTGTTACAGGGTATGGCTACACCTTC. Translation gives CASSVTGYGYTF.

Only one count was recorded for this clone. At the DNA level, this CDR3 is encoded by other sequences in the same sample as well. V gene TRBV6-5 combines with J gene TRBJ2-7; tentatively, D is TRBD1 (6 bases). Per germline, CDR1 MNHEY and CDR2 SVGAGI. The CDR3 consists of 14 residues. V was pared by 0 bases and J by 5 bases, with 11 bases between. In nucleotides, the CDR3 is TGTGCCAGCAGTTACTCCTACAGGGAAAACGAGCAGTACTTC. As protein: CASSYSYRENEQYF.

This chain uses TRBV4-3 with TRBJ1-1; D possibly corresponds to TRBD1 (5 bases). Looked up from germline, CDR1 is LGHNA and CDR2 is YSLEER. The CDR3 runs to 15 residues. Trimming shortened V by 3 bases and J by 0 bases, and 11 bases separated the two germline ends. The CDR3 sequence is CASSQETALNTEAFF. Written as DNA, the CDR3 is TGCGCCAGCAGCCAGGAGACAGCGCTGAACACTGAAGCTTTCTTT.

V usage is TRBV5-5 and J usage is TRBJ2-3, with D maybe TRBD2 (5 bases). Trimming pared 1 base from V and 4 bases from J, leaving 13 bases between. The CDR3 contains 15 residues. The germline V gene encodes CDR1 SGHKS and CDR2 YYEKEE (reference sequence). The CDR3 is CASSLLDRAADTQYF. CDR3 bases: TGTGCCAGCAGCTTGCTTGACCGAGCGGCAGATACGCAGTATTTT. The full variable domain, its missing parts supplied by reference TRBV5-5 and TRBJ2-3, is DAGVTQSPTHLIKTRGQQVTLRCSPISGHKSVSWYQQVLGQGPQFIFQYYEKEERGRGNFPDRFSARQFPNYSSELNVNALLLGDSALYLCASSLLDRAADTQYFGPGTRLTVL.

This clone was seen a few times. The chain combines TRBV2 with TRBJ1-2; 8 positions agree with TRBD1. The CDR3 runs 12 residues. Germline V gives CDR1 SNHLY, CDR2 FYNNEI. J was trimmed by 8 bases and V by 6 bases; bases with no gene match: 5. The CDR3 DNA reads as TGTGCCAGCAGGAAGACAGGGGCCGGCTACACCTTC. Its translation is CASRKTGAGYTF.

V gene TRBV19 combines with J gene TRBJ1-1, with D possibly being TRBD1 (5 bases). Germline-derived CDR1 and CDR2 are LNHDA and SQIVND (reference sequence). This CDR3 has 11 residues. The ends were cut back, 4 bases at V and 7 bases at J, with 7 bases in the middle. For the CDR3, the DNA is TGTGCCAGTAGTAGGGGACTTGAAGCTTTCTTT. Its protein product is CASSRGLEAFF.